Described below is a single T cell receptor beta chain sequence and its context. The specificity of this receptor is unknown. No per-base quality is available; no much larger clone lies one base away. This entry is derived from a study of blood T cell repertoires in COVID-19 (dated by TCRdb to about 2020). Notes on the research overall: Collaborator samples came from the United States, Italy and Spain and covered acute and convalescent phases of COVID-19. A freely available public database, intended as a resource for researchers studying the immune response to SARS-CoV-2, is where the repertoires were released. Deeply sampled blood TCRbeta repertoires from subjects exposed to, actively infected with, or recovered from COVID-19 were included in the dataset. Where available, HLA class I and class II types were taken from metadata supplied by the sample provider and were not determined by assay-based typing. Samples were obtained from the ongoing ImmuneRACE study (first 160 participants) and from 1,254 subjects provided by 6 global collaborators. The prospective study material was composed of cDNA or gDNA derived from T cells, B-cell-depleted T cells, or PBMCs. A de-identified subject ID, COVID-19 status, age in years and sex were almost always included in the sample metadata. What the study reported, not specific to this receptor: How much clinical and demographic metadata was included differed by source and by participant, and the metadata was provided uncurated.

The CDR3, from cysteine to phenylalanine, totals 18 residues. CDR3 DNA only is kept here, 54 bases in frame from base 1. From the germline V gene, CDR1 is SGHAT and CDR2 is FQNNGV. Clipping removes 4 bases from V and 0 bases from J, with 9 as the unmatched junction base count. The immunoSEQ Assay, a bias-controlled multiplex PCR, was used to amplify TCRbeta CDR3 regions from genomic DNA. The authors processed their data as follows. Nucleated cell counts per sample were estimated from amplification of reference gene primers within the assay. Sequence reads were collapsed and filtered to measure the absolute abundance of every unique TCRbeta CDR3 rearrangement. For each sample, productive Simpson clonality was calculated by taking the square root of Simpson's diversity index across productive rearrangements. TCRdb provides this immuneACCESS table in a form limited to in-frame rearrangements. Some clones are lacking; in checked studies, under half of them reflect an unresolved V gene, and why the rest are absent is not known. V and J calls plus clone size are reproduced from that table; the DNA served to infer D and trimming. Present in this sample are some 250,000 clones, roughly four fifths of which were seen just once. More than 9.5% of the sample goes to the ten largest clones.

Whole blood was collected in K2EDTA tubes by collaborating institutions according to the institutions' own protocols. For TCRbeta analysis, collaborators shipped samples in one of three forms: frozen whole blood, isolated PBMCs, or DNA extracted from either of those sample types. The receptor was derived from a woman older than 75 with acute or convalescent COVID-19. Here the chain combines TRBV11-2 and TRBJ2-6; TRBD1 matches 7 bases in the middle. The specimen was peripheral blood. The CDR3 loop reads CASSSKTGLRSGANVLTF. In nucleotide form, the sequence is TGTGCCAGCAGCTCGAAGACAGGGCTCCGCTCTGGGGCCAACGTCCTGACTTTC.